The 29 T cell receptor beta chains below come from one sample, sequenced in a study of cytomegalovirus exposure and HLA in healthy donors. The PCR made use of 60 Vbeta and 13 Jbeta primers. Here immunoSEQ multiplex PCR was the method, and the copy in TCRdb shows in-frame clones only, minus some. Seen here are about 180,000 clones, around four fifths observed once, and the top ten hold about 3.8%. The sequenced sample was PBMCs. The receptors were sampled from a woman aged 60-70 years in good health and CMV-seropositive.

The chain combines TRBV4-3 with TRBJ1-6; TRBD1 might be the D (5 bases). The V end lost 1 base, the J end lost 10 bases, and 14 bases lay between the germline ends. Per the germline V gene, CDR1 is LGHNA and CDR2 is YSLEER. The CDR3 spans 15 residues. CDR3 DNA sequence: TGCGCCAGCAGCCAAGGAGTCCAGGGAGGCTCACCCCTCCACTTT. This sequence encodes CASSQGVQGGSPLHF.

J is TRBJ1-2 and V is TRBV10-3; 9 bases line up with TRBD1. Germline-derived CDR1 and CDR2 are ENHRY and SYGVKD. The CDR3 contains 12 residues. Losses at the gene ends were 6 bases for V and 7 bases for J; bases not matched to a gene: 3. The CDR3 reads CAIRGTGPGYTF. CDR3 DNA: TGTGCCATCAGGGGGACAGGGCCTGGCTACACCTTC.

This chain links TRBV4-2 with TRBJ2-1, with D perhaps matching TRBD2 (7 bases). CDR1 LGHNA and CDR2 YNFKEQ come from the germline V gene. Trimming left V 4 bases short and J 7 bases short, with 11 bases between. The CDR3 runs to 13 residues. The CDR3 DNA is TGTGCCAGCAGCCTAGGGGGGGGGAATGAGCAGTTCTTC. Its translation is CASSLGGGNEQFF.

V and J are TRBV10-3 and TRBJ2-3, with TRBD2 identical over 13 bases. This CDR3 has 17 amino acids. In germline, CDR1 is ENHRY, CDR2 SYGVKD. Germline trimming cut 6 bases from V and 0 bases from J; bases unmatched to any gene: 6. Written as DNA, the CDR3 is TGTGCCATCAGACCGGGACTAGCGGGGTTTAGCACAGATACGCAGTATTTT. Translating it yields CAIRPGLAGFSTDTQYF.

V gene TRBV6-5 combines with J gene TRBJ1-4; a weak D match, TRBD1 (6 bases). The V end was cut by 0 bases, the J end by 6 bases, with 14 bases between. The length of the CDR3 is 16 residues. Germline loops: CDR1 MNHEY, CDR2 SVGAGI. The CDR3 loop is CASSYSGQGSDEKLFF. Written as DNA, the CDR3 is TGTGCCAGCAGTTACTCAGGGCAGGGGTCGGATGAAAAACTGTTTTTT.

The J gene is TRBJ1-5, the V gene TRBV19; D is unclear. V was clipped by 6 bases and J by 0 bases, with 9 bases between them. Germline CDR1 and CDR2: LNHDA and SQIVND (reference sequence). The length of the CDR3 is 14 residues. CDR3 amino acids: CASRTVNSNQPQHF. The CDR3 DNA reads as TGTGCCAGTAGAACAGTTAATAGCAATCAGCCCCAGCATTTT.

The chain combines TRBV2 with TRBJ1-4, with D maybe TRBD1 (5 bases). This CDR3 comprises 13 residues. The germline V gene encodes CDR1 SNHLY and CDR2 FYNNEI. V was clipped by 8 bases and J by 8 bases, with 15 bases between them. The chain's CDR3 is CASAFGQGEKLFF. The CDR3 DNA reads TGTGCCAGCGCTTTTGGGCAGGGCGAAAAACTGTTTTTT.

This clone appeared a few times. The rearrangement joins TRBV9 to TRBJ2-2, with D maybe TRBD2 (5 bases). The CDR3 extends over 15 amino acids. CDR1 and CDR2 from the germline V gene are SGDLS and YYNGEE. The V end lost 2 bases, the J end lost 5 bases, and 13 bases lay between the germline ends. CDR3 protein: CASSVTRSRTGELFF. CDR3 DNA: TGTGCCAGCAGCGTCACTAGATCTCGGACCGGGGAGCTGTTTTTT.

The rearrangement links TRBV30 to TRBJ1-1, with D maybe TRBD1 (6 bases). V lost 2 bases and J 8 bases, leaving 9 bases between the germline ends. Germline values: CDR1 GTSNPN, CDR2 SVGIG (reference sequence). The CDR3 length is 11 residues. CDR3 residues: CAWSPGQEAFF. CDR3 sequence (DNA): TGTGCCTGGAGTCCCGGACAGGAAGCTTTCTTT. The full variable domain, with the rest looked up from reference TRBV30 and TRBJ1-1, is SQTIHQWPATLVQPVGSPLSLECTVEGTSNPNLYWYRQAAGRGLQLLFYSVGIGQISSEVPQNLSASRPQDRQFILSSKKLLLSDSGFYLCAWSPGQEAFFGQGTRLTVV.

The V gene is TRBV6-5, the J gene TRBJ1-2; TRBD1 agrees at 7 bases. Trimming took 6 bases from V and 2 from J; bases not matched to a gene: 6. The germline CDR1 and CDR2 sequences are MNHEY and SVGAGI. The length of the CDR3 is 14 residues. This CDR3 reads CASRKPTGNYGYTF. DNA for the CDR3: TGTGCCAGCAGAAAACCGACAGGGAACTATGGCTACACCTTC.

V and J are TRBV18 and TRBJ1-3; D unresolved. Germline values: CDR1 KGHSH, CDR2 LQKENI. The CDR3 consists of 16 residues. The V end lost 0 bases, the J end lost 0 bases, and 9 bases lay between the germline ends. The CDR3 DNA reads as TGTGCCAGCTCACCACCGCGGGCAATCTCTGGAAACACCATATATTTT. Translating gives CASSPPRAISGNTIYF.

This chain joins TRBV6-1 and TRBJ2-7; no firm D call. The CDR3 length is 11 residues. Germline V gene lookup returns CDR1 MNHNS and CDR2 SASEGT. V was cut by 7 bases and J by 4 bases, with 8 bases left in between. In DNA form, the CDR3 reads TGTGCCAGCACATCCATTTACGAGCAGTACTTC. Residues: CASTSIYEQYF.

This clone was counted between two and nine times. The V gene is TRBV5-1, the J gene TRBJ2-6; 9 bases match TRBD1. The CDR3 extends over 13 amino acids. With 7 bases clipped from V and 4 bases from J, the junction kept 0 bases outside the gene matches. The germline V gene encodes CDR1 SGHRS and CDR2 YFSETQ. Written as DNA, the CDR3 is TGCGCCAGCGGGACAGGGGGGGCCAACGTCCTGACTTTC. Its translation: CASGTGGANVLTF.

The V call is TRBV7-3, the J call TRBJ2-5, with D tentatively TRBD1 (5 bases). V lost 5 bases, J lost 1 base, and 17 bases lay in between. Germline CDR1 is SGHTA and CDR2 is FQGTGA. CDR3 size: 16 residues. The CDR3 DNA is TGTGCCAGCAGCCCGATAGGGGCCCACCTCCAAGAGACCCAGTACTTC. Translating it yields CASSPIGAHLQETQYF.

J is TRBJ1-6 and V is TRBV30, with D tentatively TRBD1 (5 bases). There are 13 residues in the CDR3. Trimming removed 3 bases from V and 9 bases from J, with 12 bases in between. The germline gives CDR1 GTSNPN, CDR2 SVGIG (reference sequence). The CDR3 DNA follows: TGTGCCTGGAGGTTTCAGGGAAGTTCACCCCTCCACTTT. It is translated as CAWRFQGSSPLHF.

The V call is TRBV28, the J call TRBJ1-2; no clear D gene. This CDR3 spans 15 amino acids. Looked up from germline, CDR1 is MDHEN and CDR2 is SYDVKM. Trimming stripped 5 bases from V and 11 bases from J, with 24 bases between. CDR3 nucleotide sequence: TGTGCCAGCAGTGTGGGGAGAGTCAGGCAAGATCCTTACACCTTC. The encoded protein is CASSVGRVRQDPYTF.

The chain couples TRBV7-3 to TRBJ2-5, with 7 bases matching TRBD2. V lost 5 bases, J lost 4 bases, and 4 bases stayed unmatched. Germline assignment: CDR1 SGHTA and CDR2 FQGTGA. This CDR3 contains 13 residues. In nucleotides, the CDR3 is TGTGCCAGCAGCCCGGGGGGAGGAGAGACCCAGTACTTC. Protein: CASSPGGGETQYF.

J is TRBJ1-6 and V is TRBV6-6, with D tentatively TRBD1 (5 bases). This CDR3 has 14 residues. Trimming cost V 6 bases and J 0 bases, with 6 bases left between them. Germline CDR1 reads MNHNY; CDR2 reads SVGAGI (reference sequence). The CDR3: CASRQASYNSPLHF. The CDR3, as DNA: TGTGCCAGCAGACAGGCCTCCTATAATTCACCCCTCCACTTT.

V gene TRBV2 combines with J gene TRBJ2-5, with D perhaps TRBD2 (6 bases). This CDR3 spans 13 amino acids. With 6 bases removed from V and 3 bases from J, the gap between germline ends came to 11 bases. Germline values: CDR1 SNHLY, CDR2 FYNNEI. The CDR3 region is CASRGGYEETQYF. The CDR3 DNA sequence: TGTGCCAGCAGGGGGGGATACGAAGAGACCCAGTACTTC.

J is TRBJ2-5 and V is TRBV28, with TRBD1 as a possible D gene (5 bases). The DNA end favors TRBJ2-7, so the J call may be wrong. Germline assignment: CDR1 MDHEN and CDR2 SYDVKM. The CDR3 consists of 15 residues. The CDR3 reads CASSLPGWQGHEQYF. The CDR3 DNA is TGTGCCAGCAGTTTACCCGGCTGGCAGGGTCACGAGCAGTACTTC.

The rearrangement links TRBV2 to TRBJ1-2, with D hard to call. CDR3 size: 14 residues. CDR1 SNHLY and CDR2 FYNNEI come from the germline V gene. V was clipped by 3 bases and J by 8 bases, with 16 bases between them. CDR3 bases: TGTGCCAGCAGTGAGCAGGACTCGATTGGGGGCTACACCTTC. Its translation is CASSEQDSIGGYTF.

This clone has a handful of counts. The CDR3 loop is CASSMSGPSYEQYF. The CDR3 DNA sequence: TGTGCCAGTAGTATGTCAGGGCCATCCTACGAGCAGTACTTC. This chain uses TRBV19 with TRBJ2-7, with TRBD1 as a possible D gene (5 bases). Germline V gene data show CDR1 as LNHDA and CDR2 as SQIVND (reference sequence). V was cut by 3 bases and J by 1 base, with 10 bases left in between. The CDR3 spans 14 residues.

V gene TRBV18 combines with J gene TRBJ2-4; D unclear. V shed 2 bases and J shed 0 bases, with 5 bases lying between them. Germline CDR1 KGHSH, CDR2 LQKENI. This CDR3 is 14 amino acids long. The CDR3, as DNA: TGTGCCAGCTCACCAGACTTAGCCAAAAACATTCAGTACTTC. Amino acid sequence: CASSPDLAKNIQYF.

This clone has more than one count but fewer than ten. The genes are TRBV5-1 and TRBJ2-7, with 10 bases identical to TRBD1. The J segment lost 2 bases and the V segment lost 4 bases, leaving 3 bases of the junction unmatched. Per germline, CDR1 SGHRS and CDR2 YFSETQ. The CDR3 is 14 residues long. CDR3 region: CASSTGQGTYEQYF. As DNA, the CDR3 is TGCGCCAGCAGCACGGGACAGGGGACCTACGAGCAGTACTTC.

V and J are TRBV5-1 and TRBJ2-7, with a tentative D call TRBD1 (6 bases). CDR1 is SGHRS and CDR2 is YFSETQ in the germline V gene. Trimming took off 4 bases at V and 6 bases at J, with 11 bases between the two ends. The CDR3 has 12 residues. The CDR3 sequence is CASSRDNGEQYF. In nucleotides, the CDR3 is TGCGCCAGCAGCCGGGACAATGGCGAGCAGTACTTC. Variable domain in full (rest from reference TRBV5-1 and TRBJ2-7): KAGVTQTPRYLIKTRGQQVTLSCSPISGHRSVSWYQQTPGQGLQFLFEYFSETQRNKGNFPGRFSGRQFSNSRSEMNVSTLELGDSALYLCASSRDNGEQYFGPGTRLTVT.

A word on this clone: This CDR3 is also generated by other DNA sequences in the sample. V and J are TRBV6-4 and TRBJ1-2, with a weak D call TRBD1 (5 bases). Germline CDR1 MRHNA, CDR2 SNTAGT. Between the trimmed V and J ends, which lost 0 bases and 8 bases, there was a span of 10 bases. The CDR3 length is 13 residues. CDR3 loop: CASSDSQGRGYTF. The CDR3 DNA sequence: TGTGCCAGCAGTGACTCCCAGGGCCGGGGCTACACCTTC.

This chain links TRBV7-9 with TRBJ2-3; 8 nucleotides line up with TRBD2. Germline CDR1 and CDR2: SEHNR and FQNEAQ (reference sequence). CDR3 size: 15 residues. The ends lost 0 bases at V and 3 bases at J; junction bases unmatched: 2. DNA of the CDR3: TGTGCCAGCAGCTTAGCCCAGCGGGAGACAGATACGCAGTATTTT. This translates into CASSLAQRETDTQYF.

CDR3 sequence: CASSQDSRSGVSTDTQYF. CDR3 nucleotide sequence: TGCGCCAGCAGCCAAGATAGTCGGAGCGGGGTTAGCACAGATACGCAGTATTTT. The chain carries TRBV4-3 and TRBJ2-3; 7 nucleotides match TRBD2. The CDR3 extends over 18 amino acids. The germline V gene has CDR1 LGHNA and CDR2 YSLEER. V gave up 0 bases and J gave up 0 bases; unmatched junction bases: 9.

This clone was observed once. This sequence joins TRBV11-2 and TRBJ1-1; D possibly corresponds to TRBD1 (6 bases). The CDR3 spans 15 residues. The germline V gene encodes CDR1 SGHAT and CDR2 FQNNGV. V was clipped by 7 bases and J by 3 bases, with 18 bases between them. CDR3: CASTLQGFGHTEAFF. CDR3 DNA sequence: TGTGCCAGCACCCTACAGGGTTTCGGGCACACTGAAGCTTTCTTT.